Listed here are 17 T cell receptor beta chains from one sample, sequenced in a study of cytomegalovirus exposure and HLA in healthy donors. Profiled with immunoSEQ multiplex PCR; TCRdb holds only in-frame clones, not every one. In the table there are about 73,000 clones, roughly 93% of which are singletons. The sample consisted of PBMCs. These receptors came from a woman in her late teens or twenties in good health and CMV-seronegative.

V is TRBV2 and J is TRBJ1-1; TRBD1 matches 8 bases. The germline CDR1 and CDR2 sequences are SNHLY and FYNNEI. Trimming removed 6 bases from V and 1 base from J; junction bases left unmatched: 7. CDR3 size: 15 residues. The CDR3 protein is CASRLQTGANTEAFF. In DNA, the CDR3 is TGTGCCAGCAGACTTCAGACAGGGGCGAACACTGAAGCTTTCTTT.

J is TRBJ1-1 and V is TRBV30; 7 bases line up with TRBD1. This CDR3 has 13 residues. Germline V CDR1 and CDR2: GTSNPN, SVGIG (reference sequence). Unmatched junction bases numbered 6, after V lost 4 bases and J lost 4 bases. In DNA form, the CDR3 reads TGTGCCTGGAACCCGACAGGGACCACTGAAGCTTTCTTT. Translated: CAWNPTGTTEAFF.

The rearrangement joins TRBV7-8 to TRBJ1-2; the match to TRBD1 covers 7 bases. V lost 4 bases to trimming and J lost 4 bases; unmatched junction nucleotides: 9. The CDR3 is made up of 15 amino acids. In germline, CDR1 is SGHVS, CDR2 FQNEAQ. The CDR3 protein is CASSSLQGSSYGYTF. In DNA form, the CDR3 reads TGTGCCAGCAGCTCACTACAGGGGAGTTCCTATGGCTACACCTTC.

The chain carries TRBV9 and TRBJ2-5; 7 bases line up with TRBD2. Germline loops: CDR1 SGDLS, CDR2 YYNGEE. J was trimmed by 2 bases and V by 0 bases; bases with no gene match: 1. The CDR3 has 14 residues. The CDR3 sequence: CASSVAGGQETQYF. The CDR3 nucleotides are TGTGCCAGCAGCGTAGCGGGGGGACAAGAGACCCAGTACTTC.

This chain joins TRBV11-2 and TRBJ2-1; D not certain. The length of the CDR3 is 15 residues. Deletions cut 5 bases from V and 4 bases from J, with 15 bases between. Germline CDR1 is SGHAT and CDR2 is FQNNGV. The CDR3 DNA is TGTGCCAGCAGCCCAGGATCTCAAACATACAATGAGCAGTTCTTC. As protein: CASSPGSQTYNEQFF.

V gene TRBV5-4 combines with J gene TRBJ2-2; no reliable D call. The CDR3 is made up of 13 amino acids. Germline CDR1 is SGHNT and CDR2 is YYREEE (reference sequence). V was cut by 2 bases and J by 3 bases, with 5 bases left in between. CDR3 in DNA: TGTGCCAGCAGCTTAGCGTACACCGGGGAGCTGTTTTTT. Translation gives CASSLAYTGELFF.

This clone showed up just a few times. V usage is TRBV9 and J usage is TRBJ2-5, with 10 bases that match TRBD1. The CDR3 runs to 15 residues. V was pared by 0 bases and J by 2 bases, with 1 base of the junction left unmatched. Germline V gives CDR1 SGDLS, CDR2 YYNGEE. The CDR3 reads CASSVEDRGQETQYF. The CDR3 nucleotides are TGTGCCAGCAGCGTAGAGGACAGGGGGCAAGAGACCCAGTACTTC. Combining the CDR3 with reference TRBV9 and TRBJ2-5 gives the whole variable domain DSGVTQTPKHLITATGQRVTLRCSPRSGDLSVYWYQQSLDQGLQFLIQYYNGEERAKGNILERFSAQQFPDLHSELNLSSLELGDSALYFCASSVEDRGQETQYFGPGTRLLVL.

The rearrangement joins TRBV4-3 to TRBJ1-2, with TRBD1 identical over 9 bases. J gave up 5 bases and V 1 base, and 5 bases lay outside the gene matches. The germline V gene has CDR1 LGHNA and CDR2 YSLEER. CDR3 length: 15 residues. The CDR3 loop is CASSQGTGAHYGYTF. For the CDR3, the DNA is TGCGCCAGCAGCCAAGGGACAGGGGCACATTATGGCTACACCTTC.

This chain joins TRBV4-3 and TRBJ2-2; D might be TRBD1 (8 bases). Germline assignment: CDR1 LGHNA and CDR2 YSLEER. The V gene lost 0 bases and the J gene lost 3 bases, with 14 bases spanning the gap. The CDR3 runs to 17 residues. CDR3 coding DNA: TGCGCCAGCAGCCAAGATTACAGGGGGGGGGACACCGGGGAGCTGTTTTTT. Translating it yields CASSQDYRGGDTGELFF.

This clone was recorded once. The chain carries TRBV6-1 and TRBJ2-1; the match to TRBD1 covers 7 bases. V shed 1 base, J shed 1 base, and the junction held 1 base outside the gene matches. This CDR3 is built from 15 residues. Per germline, CDR1 MNHNS and CDR2 SASEGT. The CDR3 DNA sequence: TGTGCCAGCAGTGAAGAACAGGGGTCCTACAATGAGCAGTTCTTC. Translated: CASSEEQGSYNEQFF.

This chain joins TRBV28 and TRBJ2-1; 15 bases fit TRBD2. Germline values: CDR1 MDHEN, CDR2 SYDVKM. V was pared by 5 bases and J by 15 bases, with 14 bases of the junction left unmatched. This CDR3 has 16 residues. CDR3 sequence: CASSTTGTSGRILRFF. The CDR3 DNA follows: TGTGCCAGCAGTACAACCGGGACTAGCGGGAGGATTTTGCGGTTCTTC.

The chain is built from TRBV28 and TRBJ2-1; 10 nucleotides agree with TRBD2. In germline, CDR1 is MDHEN, CDR2 SYDVKM. The V and J ends lost 3 bases and 8 bases, in that order; junction bases with no gene match: 13. The CDR3 is 17 residues long. CDR3: CASSFRGPSGRLDEQFF. CDR3 sequence (DNA): TGTGCCAGCAGTTTCCGCGGGCCTAGCGGGAGATTGGATGAGCAGTTCTTC.

The chain combines TRBV9 with TRBJ2-2, with TRBD1 matching over 9 bases. Germline CDR1 SGDLS, CDR2 YYNGEE. V was clipped by 4 bases and J by 5 bases; unmatched bases: 12. This CDR3 is built from 17 residues. The CDR3 spells CASSPGTGMRLTGELFF. CDR3 bases: TGTGCCAGCAGCCCTGGGACAGGGATGCGTTTGACCGGGGAGCTGTTTTTT.

The chain combines TRBV12-5 with TRBJ2-7, with TRBD2 matching 15 bases. The germline gives CDR1 LGHNT, CDR2 FRNRAP. The CDR3 length is 18 residues. J gave up 3 bases and V 6 bases, and 12 bases lay outside the gene matches. CDR3 nucleotides: TGTGCTAGTGGACCCCCGGGACTAGCGGGGGGCCTGGGCTACGAGCAGTACTTC. This translates into CASGPPGLAGGLGYEQYF.

V gene TRBV6-4 combines with J gene TRBJ2-1; D is perhaps TRBD1 (7 bases). The CDR3 extends over 14 amino acids. The germline V and J ends were trimmed by 3 bases and 6 bases, with 12 bases remaining between them. Per germline, CDR1 MRHNA and CDR2 SNTAGT. CDR3 amino acids: CASSDGQGGNEQFF. The CDR3 bases are TGTGCCAGCAGTGATGGGCAGGGGGGCAATGAGCAGTTCTTC.

The rearrangement links TRBV4-1 to TRBJ1-5, with 7 bases lining up with TRBD1. The CDR3 loop spans 15 amino acids. CDR1 and CDR2 (germline): MGHRA, YSYEKL. J lost 1 base, V lost 0 bases, and 0 bases had no gene match. The CDR3: CASSQETGSNQPQHF. CDR3 coding DNA: TGCGCCAGCAGCCAAGAGACAGGGAGCAATCAGCCCCAGCATTTT.

The V and J genes are TRBV2 and TRBJ2-5; TRBD2 aligns across 12 bases. Per germline, CDR1 SNHLY and CDR2 FYNNEI. The CDR3 has 16 amino acids. V dropped 6 bases and J dropped 5; count of bases not matched to a gene: 10. CDR3 coding DNA: TGTGCCAGCAGGGAGACTAGCGGGAGAGACTGGGAGACCCAGTACTTC. Protein sequence: CASRETSGRDWETQYF.